This T cell receptor (beta chain) was identified in a study of cytomegalovirus exposure and HLA in healthy donors. The study, taken as a whole, reports: Generally TCR sequences proved uncommon, though certain public TCRs appeared in numerous donors. The TCR clusters that emerged in the first cohort tended, a later analysis found, to co-occur in the approximately 130 validation repertoires.

The CDR3 covers 14 residues. Trimming took 8 bases from V and 1 from J; bases not matched to a gene: 4. Germline loops: CDR1 MDHEN, CDR2 SYDVKM. Sequenced by immunoSEQ multiplex PCR; TCRdb stores in-frame clones only, minus some. In the table there are 120,000 or so clones, over 85% of which are singletons. Concerning this clone: Its antigen remains unknown.

The material sequenced was PBMCs. The chain employs TRBV28 and TRBJ1-5, with 8 bases that match TRBD1. This sequence originates from a woman between 18 and 29 years old in good health and CMV-seronegative. The CDR3 protein is CASRDRGSNQPQHF. Here the CDR3 DNA reads TGTGCCAGCCGCGACAGGGGAAGCAATCAGCCCCAGCATTTT.